One sample yielded the 31 T cell receptor beta chains listed below, sequenced in a study of CD8 T cells in ankylosing spondylitis (dated by TCRdb to about 2017). The library was generated by 5' RACE. The data were produced on an Illumina HiSeq 2500. In TCRdb, the public reads were trimmed at Q25 with fastp and aligned with MiXCR, with productive beta chains retained. Rows are combined by CDR3 protein, so each entry shows the most common genes and DNA. In this sample the table shows about 150,000 distinct CDR3 sequences, 40% to 50% of which occur a single time. Jointly, the top ten make up roughly 15% of the sample. The sequenced sample was synovial fluid, either unsorted or a sorted T cell fraction (not recorded which). Receptors were obtained from a male donor with ankylosing spondylitis.

V and J are TRBV12-3 or TRBV12-4 and TRBJ2-1, with 7 bases lining up with TRBD2. The CDR3 has 17 residues. V shed 2 bases, J shed 7 bases, and the junction held 14 bases outside the gene matches. The CDR3 DNA reads as TGTGCCAGCAGTTTATTGGGGGAGGGGACGTTTGGGAATGAGCAGTTCTTC. Translation: CASSLLGEGTFGNEQFF.

The chain recombines TRBV7-9 with TRBJ2-7; D possibly corresponds to TRBD1 (6 bases). Germline V gene lookup returns CDR1 SEHNR and CDR2 FQNEAQ (reference sequence). V was trimmed by 6 bases and J by 2 bases, leaving 11 bases between them. This CDR3 region has 13 residues. In nucleotides, the CDR3 is TGTGCCAGCAGTAAGGGGACAACCTACGAGCAGTACTTC. Translated, it gives CASSKGTTYEQYF.

The V call is TRBV4-1, the J call TRBJ2-3; the D is unclear. Germline V gene sequence: CDR1 MGHRA, CDR2 YSYEKL. Trimming shortened V by 1 base and J by 3 bases, and 11 bases separated the two germline ends. The CDR3 is made up of 15 amino acids. CDR3 sequence (DNA): TGCGCCAGCAGCCAAGTAGCCTCGCAAACAGATACGCAGTATTTT. It is translated as CASSQVASQTDTQYF.

The rearrangement links TRBV7-9 to TRBJ2-5; the D gene is possibly TRBD2 (5 bases). This CDR3 has 15 residues. V was pared by 6 bases and J by 0 bases, with 14 bases between. In germline, CDR1 is SEHNR, CDR2 FQNEAQ (reference sequence). This CDR3 is CASSFLRANQETQYF. In DNA form, the CDR3 reads TGTGCCAGCAGTTTCTTGAGGGCGAACCAAGAGACCCAGTACTTC.

The chain employs TRBV7-9 and TRBJ2-7, with 9 bases matching TRBD2. Germline-derived CDR1 and CDR2 are SEHNR and FQNEAQ (reference sequence). The V segment lost 0 bases and the J segment 3 bases; nucleotides outside the gene matches: 9. The CDR3 has 17 residues. As DNA, the CDR3 is TGTGCCAGCAGCTTAGCCCTATTAGCGGGAGAGGGCTACGAGCAGTACTTC. Amino acid sequence: CASSLALLAGEGYEQYF.

The chain couples TRBV3-1 to TRBJ2-5, with TRBD2 identical over 7 bases. The CDR3 is 16 residues long. Losses at the gene ends were 1 base for V and 6 bases for J; bases not matched to a gene: 11. The germline gives CDR1 LGHDT, CDR2 YNNKEL (reference sequence). The CDR3 is CASSQGQSGKRKTQYF. The CDR3 DNA reads as TGTGCCAGCAGCCAAGGTCAAAGCGGGAAGCGTAAGACCCAGTACTTC.

This clonotype occurred a few times. The rearrangement uses TRBV12-3 or TRBV12-4 and TRBJ1-5, with D possibly being TRBD1 (6 bases). The V end was cut by 3 bases, the J end by 4 bases, with 10 bases between. The CDR3 covers 14 residues. Here the CDR3 reads CASSFWGPNQPQHF. CDR3 nucleotide sequence: TGTGCCAGCAGTTTTTGGGGGCCGAATCAGCCCCAGCATTTT.

This clonotype appeared a few times. The chain carries TRBV7-2 and TRBJ2-5, with 11 bases matching TRBD1. Germline-derived CDR1 and CDR2 are SGHTA and FQGNSA. V dropped 1 base and J dropped 4; count of bases not matched to a gene: 5. The CDR3 spans 16 residues. The CDR3 sequence: CASSLVGQGALETQYF. For the CDR3, the DNA is TGTGCCAGCAGCTTAGTTGGACAGGGGGCGTTAGAGACCCAGTACTTC.

This clonotype was counted a few times. V gene TRBV21-1 combines with J gene TRBJ2-1; the tabulated D call, TRBD2, remains unverified against the DNA. TRBV21-1 is described as a pseudogene. This CDR3 contains 22 residues. CDR3 region: CASSKVGLGRLAGVFSYNEQFF. The DNA for the CDR3 is TGTGCCAGCAGCAAAGTGGGCCTGGGACGGCTAGCGGGAGTGTTTTCCTACAATGAGCAGTTCTTC.

The rearrangement links TRBV20-1 to TRBJ1-3, with 9 positions matching TRBD1. V trimming: 3 bases; J trimming: 4 bases; junction bases outside the gene matches: 10. The CDR3 consists of 16 residues. Germline V gene data show CDR1 as DFQATT and CDR2 as SNEGSKA (reference sequence). The CDR3 spells CSASEGQGLRGNTIYF. Written as DNA, the CDR3 is TGCAGTGCTAGTGAGGGACAGGGATTGCGGGGAAACACCATATATTTT.

The CDR3 DNA reads as TGTGCCAGCAGCTCTCAGATGTCCTATGGCTACACCTTC. Residues: CASSSQMSYGYTF. The chain links TRBV5-6 to TRBJ1-2; D remains unclear. V was shortened by 3 bases and J by 4 bases, with 10 bases between the two germline ends. The CDR3 has 13 residues. Per germline, CDR1 SGHDT and CDR2 YYEEEE.

This clonotype was seen repeatedly, ten times or more. The genes are TRBV11-2 and TRBJ2-1, with 10 bases matching TRBD2. This CDR3 spans 17 amino acids. Looked up from germline, CDR1 is SGHAT and CDR2 is FQNNGV. Germline trimming cut 0 bases from V and 2 bases from J; bases unmatched to any gene: 4. CDR3 sequence reads: CASSLELAGEPYNEQFF. The CDR3 nucleotides read TGTGCCAGCAGCTTAGAGCTAGCGGGGGAACCCTACAATGAGCAGTTCTTC.

For the CDR3, the DNA is TGTGCCAGCAGCTTAATACAGTCTGGGGCCAACGTCCTGACTTTC. Residues: CASSLIQSGANVLTF. The rearrangement links TRBV7-9 to TRBJ2-6, with no clear D. Trimming removed 2 bases at V and 1 base at J, with 6 bases between. Germline CDR1 reads SEHNR; CDR2 reads FQNEAQ (reference sequence). This CDR3 spans 15 amino acids.

The chain carries TRBV2 and TRBJ2-7; 10 nucleotides line up with TRBD1. CDR1 and CDR2 (germline): SNHLY, FYNNEI. Trimming took 6 bases from V and 3 from J; bases not matched to a gene: 8. The CDR3 extends over 15 amino acids. The CDR3 here is CASSPDGTGDYEQYF. For the CDR3, the DNA is TGTGCCAGCAGCCCCGACGGGACAGGGGACTACGAGCAGTACTTC.

The V gene is TRBV30, the J gene TRBJ1-5, with D unresolved. Trimming took 4 bases from V and 4 from J, leaving 11 bases between them. Germline V gives CDR1 GTSNPN, CDR2 SVGIG (reference sequence). This CDR3 has 13 amino acids. CDR3 sequence reads: CAWKRDGNQPQHF. The DNA of the CDR3 is TGTGCCTGGAAAAGGGATGGTAATCAGCCCCAGCATTTT.

The rearrangement links TRBV7-9 to TRBJ2-3; D call uncertain. The germline V gene has CDR1 SEHNR and CDR2 FQNEAQ (reference sequence). The length of the CDR3 is 15 residues. V dropped 1 base and J dropped 2 bases, with 10 bases sitting between them. CDR3 protein: CASSLVMGLTDTQYF. The CDR3 region has the DNA TGTGCCAGCAGCTTAGTAATGGGCCTCACAGATACGCAGTATTTT.

In this sample, this clonotype turned up many times. This chain uses TRBV6-5 with TRBJ2-7; D remains ambiguous. The CDR3 has 11 amino acids. The germline gives CDR1 MNHEY, CDR2 SVGAGI. V was cut by 2 bases and J by 7 bases, with 6 bases left in between. CDR3 in amino acids: CASSYGQEQYF. CDR3 sequence (DNA): TGTGCCAGCAGTTACGGTCAAGAGCAGTACTTC.

In this sample, this clonotype turned up a few times. V and J are TRBV15 and TRBJ2-7; tentatively, D is TRBD1 or TRBD2 (6 bases each). Trimming removed 0 bases at V and 4 bases at J, with 19 bases between. The germline CDR1 and CDR2 sequences are LNHNV and YYDKDF (reference sequence). The CDR3 is 17 residues long. CDR3 protein: CATSRDRRGVLSYEQYF. CDR3 in DNA: TGTGCCACCAGCAGAGATCGGAGGGGGGTCCTCTCTTACGAGCAGTACTTC.

This clonotype was found a few times. The V gene is TRBV30, the J gene TRBJ1-1; D is unresolved. Germline V lookup: CDR1 GTSNPN, CDR2 SVGIG (reference sequence). V was clipped by 4 bases and J by 4 bases, with 16 bases between them. CDR3 length equals 14 residues. The CDR3 region has the DNA TGTGCCTGGAATATCGGACCGGAGGGCACTGAAGCTTTCTTT. This translates into CAWNIGPEGTEAFF.

The chain's CDR3 is CASSLTPGGPSYEQYF. The CDR3 region has the DNA TGTGCCAGCAGTCTTACTCCAGGGGGGCCCTCCTACGAGCAGTACTTC. This sequence joins TRBV12-3 or TRBV12-4 and TRBJ2-7; weak D call: TRBD1 (7 bases). V was trimmed by 5 bases and J by 0 bases, leaving 17 bases between them. The CDR3 consists of 16 residues.

This clonotype was detected only a few times. The chain has TRBV12-3 or TRBV12-4 and TRBJ2-5; perhaps D is TRBD1 or TRBD2 (5 bases each). The CDR3 has 13 residues. Trimming pared 6 bases from V and 4 bases from J, leaving 12 bases between. The CDR3 DNA is TGTGCCAGCAGCTTGGGGGTTACAGAGACCCAGTACTTC. Residues: CASSLGVTETQYF.

This chain connects TRBV5-5 to TRBJ2-1; weak D call: TRBD2 (6 bases). From germline, CDR1 is SGHKS and CDR2 YYEKEE (reference sequence). The ends were cut back, 4 bases at V and 6 bases at J, with 20 bases in the middle. CDR3 length: 16 residues. CDR3 DNA sequence: TGTGCCAGCAGCAGGACCACTAGCCCCCTACCCAATGAGCAGTTCTTC. Translated: CASSRTTSPLPNEQFF.

In this sample, this clonotype turned up a few times. This chain uses TRBV7-3 with TRBJ2-1; 7 nucleotides agree with TRBD2. This CDR3 is built from 14 residues. Germline CDR1 SGHTA, CDR2 FQGTGA. The junction had 10 bases not matched to a gene; V was cut back by 6 bases and J by 8 bases. The CDR3 DNA reads TGTGCCAGCAGACAGTTGGGGGGGAGCCATGAGCAGTTCTTC. It encodes CASRQLGGSHEQFF.

The chain is built from TRBV5-1 and TRBJ2-7, with D hard to call. V lost 2 bases to trimming and J lost 3 bases, with 12 bases between them. CDR1 is SGHRS and CDR2 is YFSETQ in the germline V gene. CDR3 length: 14 amino acids. Written as DNA, the CDR3 is TGCGCCAGCAGCTTCATGATTCGTGGCTACGAGCAGTACTTC. Residues: CASSFMIRGYEQYF.

This clonotype showed up just a few times. The chain is built from TRBV6-1 and TRBJ2-2, with D unclear. The V gene lost 3 bases and the J gene lost 3 bases, with 8 bases spanning the gap. This CDR3 spans 14 amino acids. CDR1 and CDR2 from the germline V gene are MNHNS and SASEGT. The CDR3 DNA follows: TGTGCCAGCAGTGACACCGCGGACACCGGGGAGCTGTTTTTT. Its translation: CASSDTADTGELFF.

This clonotype has just a few counts. This chain links TRBV27 with TRBJ2-7, with 9 nucleotides matching TRBD1. The CDR3 loop spans 15 amino acids. Germline V gene sequence: CDR1 MNHEY, CDR2 SMNVEV (reference sequence). Trimming at V came to 5 bases and at J to 5 bases, leaving 10 bases not matched to a gene. This CDR3 is CASSPGDRVVHEQYF. CDR3 bases: TGTGCCAGCAGTCCCGGGGACAGGGTAGTCCACGAGCAGTACTTC.

This clonotype has more than one count but fewer than ten. The CDR3, as DNA: TGCGCCAGCAGCTTGAGGGTCGGGGAGCTGTTTTTT. Translation gives CASSLRVGELFF. The genes are TRBV5-1 and TRBJ2-2; no definite D call. Germline loops: CDR1 SGHRS, CDR2 YFSETQ. The V and J ends lost 1 base and 7 bases respectively, with 5 bases between them. The CDR3 is made up of 12 amino acids.

This clonotype has only a few counts. The J gene is TRBJ2-1, the V gene TRBV9; TRBD2 aligns across 9 bases. The CDR3 totals 15 residues. With V trimmed by 0 bases and J by 7 bases, 5 bases remained unmatched. Germline CDR1 SGDLS, CDR2 YYNGEE. The CDR3 DNA follows: TGTGCCAGCAGCGTAGGCGCTAGCGGGGCTAATGAGCAGTTCTTC. Protein product: CASSVGASGANEQFF. Supplemented by reference TRBV9 and TRBJ2-1, the full variable domain reads DSGVTQTPKHLITATGQRVTLRCSPRSGDLSVYWYQQSLDQGLQFLIQYYNGEERAKGNILERFSAQQFPDLHSELNLSSLELGDSALYFCASSVGASGANEQFFGPGTRLTVL.

In its sample, this clonotype was seen a few times. V and J are TRBV10-3 and TRBJ1-5, with TRBD1 as a possible D gene (6 bases). The CDR3 spans 15 residues. Trimming cost V 4 bases and J 5 bases, with 15 bases left between them. CDR1 is ENHRY, CDR2 SYGVKD, per germline. CDR3 nucleotides: TGTGCCATCAGTGTGGGAGACAGGAGGTATCAGCCCCAGCATTTT. Protein sequence: CAISVGDRRYQPQHF.

The chain has TRBV7-9 and TRBJ2-3; TRBD1 matches 7 bases. Trimming took 10 bases from V and 3 from J; bases not matched to a gene: 7. The CDR3 sequence is 13 residues long. Germline assignment: CDR1 SEHNR and CDR2 FQNEAQ (reference sequence). As DNA, the CDR3 is TGTGCCATCCGAGGGGGCAGGACAGATACGCAGTATTTT. Translation gives CAIRGGRTDTQYF.

The rearrangement uses TRBV28 and TRBJ1-1, with 8 bases identical to TRBD1. The CDR3 is made up of 14 amino acids. After removal of 2 bases from V and 3 bases from J, the junction contained 2 bases not matched to a gene. Germline V gene sequence: CDR1 MDHEN, CDR2 SYDVKM. Here the CDR3 reads CASSLQGAYTEAFF. The CDR3 bases are TGTGCCAGCAGTTTACAGGGGGCGTACACTGAAGCTTTCTTT.